Described below is a single T cell receptor (beta chain) sequence and its context. Generated by immunoSEQ multiplex PCR, the TCRdb table keeps only in-frame clones and is missing some. The table shows tens of thousands of clones, with just over 90% occurring only once. This sample was taken from a study of T cell changes during pregnancy in multiple sclerosis. The source was peripheral blood, collected in the first trimester of pregnancy. The source of this sequence is a female donor with multiple sclerosis, enrolled in a pregnancy study.

The CDR3 is CASSPGQGARNTEAFF. CDR3 in DNA: TGTGCCAGCAGCCCCGGACAGGGGGCGCGGAACACTGAAGCTTTCTTT. The chain uses TRBV7-3 and TRBJ1-1; 11 bases fit TRBD1. Germline V gene lookup returns CDR1 SGHTA and CDR2 FQGTGA. V trimming: 5 bases; J trimming: 1 base; junction bases outside the gene matches: 6. The CDR3 has 16 residues.